One T cell receptor (beta chain) is described in this entry. Its antigen is unknown. These data belong to a study of cytomegalovirus exposure and HLA in healthy donors. The study ran its PCR with 60 Vbeta and 13 Jbeta primers. Clones were read by immunoSEQ multiplex PCR, and TCRdb kept only the in-frame ones, dropping some. Here the sample spans roughly 99,000 clones, about 74% being singletons. Overall study results and limits: A later analysis reportedly found that, within productive TCRs, an Asian-associated ancestry cluster had fewer N-insertions than the mean observed across the approximately 600 donors.

Germline CDR1 and CDR2: SGHVS and FNYEAQ. V lost 4 bases, J lost 8 bases, and 5 bases stayed unmatched. CDR3 size: 14 residues. Sequencing was carried out using PBMCs. The chain combines TRBV7-6 with TRBJ1-4, with 9 bases aligning to TRBD1. This clonotype was sampled from a woman aged 40-49 years in good health and CMV-seropositive. The CDR3 DNA sequence: TGTGCCAGCAGCTGGGGGACAGGGTGGGAAAAACTGTTTTTT. Protein product: CASSWGTGWEKLFF.